Here is one T cell receptor beta chain with its context. The read comes to an end 3 residues before the CDR3 does, leaving the germline J gene to fill in the end. Clones were sequenced by immunoSEQ multiplex PCR, and TCRdb holds only the in-frame ones, with some missing. The clone table shows 20,000 to 25,000 clones, with the ten largest holding roughly 2.7%. The data derive from a study of T cells in women clearing cervical HPV infection. This CDR3 is 15 amino acids long. Germline CDR1 reads SGHVS; CDR2 reads FNYEAQ. V gave up 4 bases and J gave up 2 bases, with 9 bases separating them. Sequenced material: blood buffy coat. The chain uses TRBV7-6 and TRBJ1-6; perhaps TRBD1 as D (5 bases). The receptor was isolated from a woman aged 18 to 75 with a cervical HPV16 infection that either progressed to CIN3+ or cleared (not recorded which). The CDR3 protein is CASSSSTAYNSPLHF. CDR3 DNA, as far as it was read: TGTGCCAGCAGCTCCTCGACAGCCTATAATTCACCC. Based on the CDR3 plus reference TRBV7-6 and TRBJ1-6, the full variable domain is GAGVSQSPRYKVTKRGQDVALRCDPISGHVSLYWYRQALGQGPEFLTYFNYEAQQDKSGLPNDRFSAERPEGSISTLTIQRTEQRDSAMYRCASSSSTAYNSPLHFGNGTRLTVT.